One TCR beta chain is described in this entry. The antigen remains undetermined. The source of the sample is a study of cytomegalovirus exposure and HLA in healthy donors. V shed 1 base and J shed 2 bases, with 6 bases lying between them. The CDR3 consists of 13 residues. Germline values: CDR1 LGHNA, CDR2 YSLEER. Though probably carrying unrecorded immune exposures, donors were nominally healthy at sampling. Both 60 Vbeta primers and 13 Jbeta primers went into the PCR. Repertoires were generated with immunoSEQ multiplex PCR, while TCRdb's copy carries only in-frame clones and drops some. The sample holds fewer than 200,000 clones, roughly 73% seen once. The study, taken as a whole, reports: What a later analysis showed was that several of the most significant clusters appeared linked to common viral pathogens. Relative to equally common others, HLA-associated TCR beta chains showed greater clonal expansion in a later analysis. According to an earlier analysis, most TCR beta V segments yielded productive rearrangements about 90% or about 30% of the time.

This TCR was recovered from a male donor in good health and CMV-seronegative. The chain joins TRBV4-3 to TRBJ2-7; D gene ambiguous. Sequenced input: PBMCs. DNA of the CDR3: TGCGCCAGCAGCCAAGGCGAAGCCTACGAGCAGTACTTC. This gives the protein CASSQGEAYEQYF.